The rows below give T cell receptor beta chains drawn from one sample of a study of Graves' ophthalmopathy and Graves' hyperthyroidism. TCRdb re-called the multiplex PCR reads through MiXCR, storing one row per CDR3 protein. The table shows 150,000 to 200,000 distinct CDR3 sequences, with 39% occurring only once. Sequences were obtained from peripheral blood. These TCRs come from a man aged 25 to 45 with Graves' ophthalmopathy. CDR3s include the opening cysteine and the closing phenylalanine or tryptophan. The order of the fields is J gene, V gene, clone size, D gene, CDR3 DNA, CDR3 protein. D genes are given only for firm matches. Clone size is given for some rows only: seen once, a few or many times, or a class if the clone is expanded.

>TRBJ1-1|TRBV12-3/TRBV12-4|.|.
TGTGCCAGCACCGGCCCACGGAACATGAACACTGAAGCTTTCTTT
CASTGPRNMNTEAFF
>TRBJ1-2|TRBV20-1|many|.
TGCAGTGCTAGAAACCAACGTATTGGCTATGGCTACACCTTC
CSARNQRIGYGYTF
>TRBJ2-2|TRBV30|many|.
TGTGCCTGGAGTGTACGGGGCGGCACCGGGGAGCTGTTTTTT
CAWSVRGGTGELFF
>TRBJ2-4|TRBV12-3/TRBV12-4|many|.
TGTGCCAGCAGTTTAGCGATGGCGGGAAATACTCTAGCCAAAAACATTCAGTACTTC
CASSLAMAGNTLAKNIQYF
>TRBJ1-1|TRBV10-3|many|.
TGTGCCATCATTCCGGACACGAACACTGAAGCTTTCTTT
CAIIPDTNTEAFF
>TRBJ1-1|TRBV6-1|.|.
TGTGCCAGCAGTGAATTCGTGGGGGTCGGGGCCACTGAAGCTTTCTTT
CASSEFVGVGATEAFF
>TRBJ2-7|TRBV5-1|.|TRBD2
TGCGCCAGCAGGATAACTAGCGGGAGAACCTACGAGCAGTACTTC
CASRITSGRTYEQYF
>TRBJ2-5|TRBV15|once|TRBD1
TGTGCCACCAGCAAAGGACAGGGGGCAACAGAGACCCAGTACTTC
CATSKGQGATETQYF
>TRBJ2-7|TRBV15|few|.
TGTGCCACCAGCACAGGGCCGTACGAGCAGTACTTC
CATSTGPYEQYF
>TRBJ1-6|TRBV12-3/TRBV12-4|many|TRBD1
TGTGCCAGCAGTATCCGGGACAGGGGTTCACCCCTCCACTTT
CASSIRDRGSPLHF
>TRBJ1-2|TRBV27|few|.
TGTGCCAGCAGTTTCTCGGCCCGGGCTTTCTCCTATGGCTACACCTTC
CASSFSARAFSYGYTF
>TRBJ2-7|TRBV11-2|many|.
TGTGCCAGCAGCTTAGCTGGCAGGGGTCAGGAGCAGTACTTC
CASSLAGRGQEQYF
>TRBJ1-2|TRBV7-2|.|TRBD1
TGTGCCAGCAGCCACGGACAGGTCGGGGGCTATGGCTACACCTTC
CASSHGQVGGYGYTF
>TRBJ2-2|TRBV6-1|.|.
TGTGCCAATCAGGGGTTCACCGGGGAGCTGTTTTTT
CANQGFTGELFF
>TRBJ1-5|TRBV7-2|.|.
TGTGCCAGCAGCTTAGTCGCAGGGGCGGTCAATCAGCCCCAGCATTTT
CASSLVAGAVNQPQHF
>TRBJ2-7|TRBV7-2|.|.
TGTGCCAGCAGCCCCAGTGGGGCTATTTACGAGCAGTACTTC
CASSPSGAIYEQYF
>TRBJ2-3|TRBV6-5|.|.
TGTGCCAGCAGTTACGCAGGGATCGGCACAGATACGCAGTATTTT
CASSYAGIGTDTQYF
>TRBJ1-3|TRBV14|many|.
TGTGCCAGCAGCCCGGCTGGAAACACCATATATTTT
CASSPAGNTIYF
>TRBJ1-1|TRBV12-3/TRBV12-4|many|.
TGTGCCAGCACCCTCCCGACAGGTTCAAACACTGAAGCTTTCTTT
CASTLPTGSNTEAFF
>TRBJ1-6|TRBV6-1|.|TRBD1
TGTGCCAGCAGTGTGGGAGGGGGACAGGGGTCTTCACCCCTCCACTTT
CASSVGGGQGSSPLHF
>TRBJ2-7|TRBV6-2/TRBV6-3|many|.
TGTGCCAGCAGTTACTCGAAGGGCGAGCAGTACTTC
CASSYSKGEQYF
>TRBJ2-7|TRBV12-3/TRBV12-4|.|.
TGTGCCAGCACCAGCGAGTCCTACGAGCAGTACTTC
CASTSESYEQYF
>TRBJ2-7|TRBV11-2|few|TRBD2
TGTGCCACAGAACCGGGACTAGAGTGGGGCTACGAGCAGTACTTC
CATEPGLEWGYEQYF
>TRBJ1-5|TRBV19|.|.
TGTGCCAGTAGTATAGATCAAGACAGGCGTAGCAATCAGCCCCAGCATTTT
CASSIDQDRRSNQPQHF
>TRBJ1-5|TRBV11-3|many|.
TGTGCCAGCAGCCCCGGGAGGGGCGGCAATCAGCCCCAGCATTTT
CASSPGRGGNQPQHF
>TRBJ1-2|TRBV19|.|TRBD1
TGTGCCAGTACTCTAGGGACAGGTCGGTATGGCTACACCTTC
CASTLGTGRYGYTF
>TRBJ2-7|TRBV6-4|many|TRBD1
TGTGCCAGCAGTGACGGACAGGGTGGCTACCCCGTTTCCGAGCAGTACTTC
CASSDGQGGYPVSEQYF
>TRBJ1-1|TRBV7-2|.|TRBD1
TGTGCCAGCAGCTTAGCGTTAGGGACAGGGCAAATGAACACTGAAGCTTTCTTT
CASSLALGTGQMNTEAFF
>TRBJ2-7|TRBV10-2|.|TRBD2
TGCGCCAGCAAAGTAGGGGCGGGAGAGTACTACGAGCAGTACTTC
CASKVGAGEYYEQYF
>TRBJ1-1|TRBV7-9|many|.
TGTGCCAGCAGCTTGGATCGCACGGCAGCCGCTTTCTTT
CASSLDRTAAAFF
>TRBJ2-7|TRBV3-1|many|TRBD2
TGTGCCAGCAGCCCCGGACTAGCGGGAGGGGGCGAGCAGTACTTC
CASSPGLAGGGEQYF
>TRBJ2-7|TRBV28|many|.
TGTGCCAGCAGTTTGCCGGATCCCTACGAGCAGTACTTC
CASSLPDPYEQYF
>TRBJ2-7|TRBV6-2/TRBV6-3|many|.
TGTGCCAGCAGTCGTTCCGGGACGTCCTACGAGCAGTACTTC
CASSRSGTSYEQYF
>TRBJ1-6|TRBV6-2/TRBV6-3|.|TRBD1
TGTGCCAGCAGTTACTGCGATTCCAACGGGACAGCTTATAATTCACCCCTCCACTTT
CASSYCDSNGTAYNSPLHF